The clone carrying this T cell receptor beta chain was seen at least ten times. A single record per CDR3 protein comes from TCRdb applying MiXCR to the 5' RACE reads. The table records about 85,000 distinct CDR3 sequences, roughly 13% of them present only once. This CDR3 is 15 amino acids long. Germline V CDR1 and CDR2: MNHEY, SVGAGI. V lost 5 bases, J lost 3 bases, and 3 bases stayed unmatched. The sample comes from a study of T cells after yellow fever vaccination. Sequenced material: CD8+ T cells not binding an NS4B(214-222) dextramer, sorted from PBMCs, taken about 21 days after the first yellow fever vaccination. This chain connects TRBV6-5 to TRBJ2-1, with 11 nucleotides matching TRBD2. This receptor was obtained from a man aged 18 to 30 who received the YFV17D yellow fever vaccine. The CDR3 loop is CASSLLAGDYNEQFF. The DNA of the CDR3 is TGTGCCAGCAGTCTACTAGCGGGGGACTACAATGAGCAGTTCTTC.